This is a list of T cell receptor beta chains from one sample in a study of blood T cells in healthy people across ages. TCRdb redid the calling of the 5' RACE reads with MiXCR, one entry per CDR3 protein. The sample includes roughly 2 million distinct CDR3 sequences, about 50% seen only once; the top ten take over 2%. Sample: blood. All receptors come from a woman aged 35 to 49 in good health. Both conserved end residues are part of each CDR3.

TRBV4-1,16,TRBJ1-2,CASSQGQGAIWEGYTF
TRBV29-1,15,TRBJ1-4,CSVVATGAANEKLFF
TRBV11-1,14,TRBJ2-3,CASSLRWGTDTQYF
TRBV6-2/TRBV6-3,12,TRBJ1-1,CASSSTGRQAFF
TRBV18,15,TRBJ2-5,CASSPETGLGETQYF
TRBV28,13,TRBJ2-3,CASRGGATDTQYF
TRBV12-3/TRBV12-4,18,TRBJ2-1,CASSFILRGAGVGNEQFF
TRBV27,16,TRBJ2-4,CASSLYGSLAKNIQYF
TRBV28,15,TRBJ2-1,CASRQTSPSYNEQFF
TRBV4-1,15,TRBJ2-5,CASSHPGKGRETQYF
TRBV10-1,14,TRBJ1-2,CASSPSSNRDGYTF
TRBV12-3/TRBV12-4,12,TRBJ1-2,CASSLSISVYTF
TRBV6-1,13,TRBJ1-2,CASSEYGGYGYTF
TRBV20-1,13,TRBJ2-1,CSAEANSGAEQFF
TRBV7-2,15,TRBJ2-5,CASSLVGSGEETQYF